The entry that follows covers one T cell receptor (beta chain) sequence. An end of the junction differs from the germline gene, which may be a read error. Repertoires were generated with immunoSEQ multiplex PCR, while TCRdb's copy carries only in-frame clones and drops some. The repertoire includes 25,000 to 30,000 clones, less than 85% of them detected once, and 3.1% sits in the top ten. Germline lookup yields CDR1 LNHDA and CDR2 SQIVND (reference sequence). CDR3 length: 14 amino acids. This sample was taken from a study of STAT5B mutations in CD4+ large granular lymphocyte leukemia. Across the whole study: The CDR3 'QG' motif was associated with a particular HLA allele among healthy donors.

Sequencing used CD4+ T cells from blood buffy coats. V is TRBV19 and J is TRBJ1-4; D uncertain. This TCR was sampled from a human donor in good health. The CDR3 sequence is CASSLDWGDEKLFF. The CDR3 DNA reads as TGTGCCAGTAGTTTAGATTGGGGTGATGAAAAACTGTTTTTT.